Included here is one T cell receptor (beta chain) sequence, with context. Its antigen is undetermined. This sample was taken from a study of a mutant IDH1 vaccine in newly diagnosed glioma. Between the trimmed V and J ends, which lost 5 bases and 4 bases, there was a span of 11 bases. The length of the CDR3 is 13 residues. CDR1 MNHEY and CDR2 SMNVEV come from the germline V gene (reference sequence). Repertoires were generated with immunoSEQ multiplex PCR, while TCRdb's copy carries only in-frame clones and drops some. Among approximately 110,000 clones listed, roughly 90% were seen once. Indicated time point: week 11, during vaccination. Every vaccination contained 300 ug of the mutant IDH1 20-mer peptide and was paired with topical imiquimod.

The rearrangement links TRBV27 to TRBJ2-5, with D maybe TRBD1 (5 bases). The receptor was isolated from a woman between 45 and 60 years old with glioma. The sample here was PBMCs, taken from a glioma patient whose treatment included an IDH1 peptide vaccine. Written as DNA, the CDR3 is TGTGCCAGCAGTCCAGGGCGGAGAGAGACCCAGTACTTC. This gives the protein CASSPGRRETQYF.